This T cell receptor (beta chain) was obtained from a study of shared clonotypes between healthy human individuals. Deletions cut 0 bases from V and 3 bases from J, with 15 bases between. Germline lookup yields CDR1 SGHRS and CDR2 YFSETQ. The CDR3 loop spans 16 amino acids. This clone has only one observation. TCRdb's copy holds only in-frame clones and misses some; the assay was immunoSEQ multiplex PCR. The profile shows 2 million to 2.5 million clones, roughly 95% of them singletons. The specimen sequenced was naive CD4+ T cells sorted from blood. Stated subset: CD45RA+ positively selected. The rearrangement joins TRBV5-1 to TRBJ1-2; D gene ambiguous. This TCR derives from a man aged 18 to 30 in good health. The CDR3 sequence is CASSLAVGTHDYGYTF. Written as DNA, the CDR3 is TGCGCCAGCAGCTTGGCCGTAGGAACTCATGACTATGGCTACACCTTC.